This section outlines one TCR beta chain sequence together with its context. Which antigen it targets is not known. The sample holds no much larger clone one base away, and base qualities are not on file. The immunoSEQ Assay, a bias-controlled multiplex PCR, was used to amplify TCRbeta CDR3 regions from genomic DNA. On the authors' methods: Nucleated cell counts per sample were estimated from amplification of reference gene primers within the assay. Sequence reads were collapsed and filtered to measure the absolute abundance of every unique TCRbeta CDR3 rearrangement. For each sample, productive Simpson clonality was calculated by taking the square root of Simpson's diversity index across productive rearrangements. What TCRdb holds here is the immuneACCESS table cut down to in-frame rearrangements. Part of the clones is not present; checked against another copy, under half of the missing clones reflect an unresolved V gene, and the others are unexplained. V, J and clone size reflect that table, while D and trimming were determined from the DNA. Within this sample are about 200,000 clones, with approximately 84% of them counted one time only. The top ten hold approximately 7.2% of the sample.

The collaborating institutions used their own protocols to collect whole blood in K2EDTA tubes. For TCRbeta analysis, collaborators shipped samples as frozen whole blood, isolated PBMCs, or DNA extracted from either of those sample types. This sample is drawn from a study of blood T cell repertoires in COVID-19 (dated by TCRdb to 2020 to 2022). With regard to the full study: Collaborator samples came from the United States, Italy and Spain and covered acute and convalescent phases of COVID-19. The material from the prospective study consisted of cDNA or gDNA derived from T cells, B-cell-depleted T cells, or PBMCs. Deeply sampled blood TCRbeta repertoires from subjects exposed to, actively infected with, or recovered from COVID-19 were included in the dataset. HLA class I and class II types, where available, came from metadata supplied by the sample provider rather than from assay-based typing. Sample metadata almost always included a de-identified subject ID, COVID-19 status, age in years and sex. The repertoires were released in a freely available public database meant as a resource for research on the immune response to SARS-CoV-2. Samples came from the ongoing ImmuneRACE study (first 160 participants) plus 1,254 subjects from 6 global collaborators. Study-wide findings and limitations: Clinical and demographic metadata were provided uncurated, with the amount varying by source and participant.

CDR1 is given as SNHLY and CDR2 as FYNNEI, both from the germline V gene. V is cut back by 6 bases and J by 4 bases, with 8 bases in the junction unmatched. Taken from cysteine to phenylalanine, the CDR3 has 15 residues. Kept here is only the CDR3 DNA, which spans 45 bases and is read in frame from base 1. This clonotype originated in a human donor with acute or convalescent COVID-19. The donor label of this sample is uncertain. The sample consisted of peripheral blood. The V and J genes are TRBV2 and TRBJ2-3; 9 central bases correspond to TRBD1. The DNA sequence follows: TGTGCCAGCAGATGGGACAGGGAGCCCGCAGATACGCAGTATTTT. It translates as CASRWDREPADTQYF.